The next 31 T cell receptor beta chains were all read from a single sample in a study of T-cell reconstitution after alpha-beta-depleted transplantation in children. A library of TCRbeta sequences, prepared with unique molecular identifiers, was generated. TCRdb re-analysed the PCR reads in MiXCR, keeping a single row per CDR3 protein. The sample consists of around 200,000 distinct CDR3 sequences, about 11% of them appearing once. The source material was PBMCs, sampled before TCRalphabeta/CD19-depleted stem cell transplant. The receptors were sampled from a child younger than two with acute myeloid leukemia, due to receive a stem cell transplant.

The rearrangement links TRBV20-1 to TRBJ2-3; D call uncertain. Germline values: CDR1 DFQATT, CDR2 SNEGSKA (reference sequence). Trimming took 3 bases from V and 5 from J, leaving 12 bases between them. This CDR3 is 13 amino acids long. The CDR3 spells CSASDLPGDTQYF. The CDR3 nucleotides read TGCAGTGCTAGTGACCTCCCGGGAGATACGCAGTATTTT.

This clonotype was seen ten or more times. The chain is built from TRBV27 and TRBJ1-5; 7 bases match TRBD1. This CDR3 is built from 14 residues. Per germline, CDR1 MNHEY and CDR2 SMNVEV (reference sequence). J was trimmed by 5 bases and V by 5 bases; bases with no gene match: 6. CDR3 in amino acids: CASSRITGDQPQHF. The CDR3 DNA reads TGTGCCAGCAGTCGAATTACAGGGGATCAGCCCCAGCATTTT.

Details on this clonotype: A read error may account for a junction end that differs from germline. The chain recombines TRBV12-3 or TRBV12-4 with TRBJ2-3, with no clear D. The CDR3 runs 14 residues. CDR3 protein: CASSQIPVTDAQYF. The CDR3, as DNA: TGTGCCAGCAGTCAGATCCCGGTCACAGATGCGCAGTATTTT.

This clonotype occurred many times. The chain combines TRBV20-1 with TRBJ2-7, with TRBD2 matching 9 bases. This CDR3 has 13 amino acids. Looked up from germline, CDR1 is DFQATT and CDR2 is SNEGSKA (reference sequence). Trimming removed 5 bases from V and 6 bases from J; junction bases left unmatched: 8. In nucleotides, the CDR3 is TGCAGTGCTCCTAGCGGGGACCTGCGCGAGCAGTACTTC. Its protein product is CSAPSGDLREQYF.

This clonotype was seen ten or more times. V and J are TRBV12-3 or TRBV12-4 and TRBJ2-6; possibly TRBD1 or TRBD2 for D (5 bases each). V shed 5 bases and J shed 0 bases, with 11 bases lying between them. The CDR3 loop spans 16 amino acids. This CDR3 is CASSRGLSSGANVLTF. DNA for the CDR3: TGTGCCAGCAGTCGGGGCTTATCCTCTGGGGCCAACGTCCTGACTTTC.

This clonotype was detected ten times or more. The V call is TRBV5-1, the J call TRBJ1-4; maybe TRBD1 (5 bases). This CDR3 spans 14 amino acids. V was shortened by 4 bases and J by 7 bases, with 14 bases between the two germline ends. The germline V gene encodes CDR1 SGHRS and CDR2 YFSETQ. The DNA for the CDR3 is TGCGCCAGCAGCCCGACATCTCAGGGTGAAAAACTGTTTTTT. Protein product: CASSPTSQGEKLFF.

This clonotype was recorded many times. The V call is TRBV7-2, the J call TRBJ2-1; D could derive from TRBD1 or TRBD2 (5 bases each). CDR1 SGHTA and CDR2 FQGNSA come from the germline V gene. This CDR3 comprises 14 residues. V lost 2 bases and J 6 bases, leaving 11 bases between the germline ends. Here the CDR3 DNA reads TGTGCCAGCAGCTTACTTGGGACGAGCAATGAGCAGTTCTTC. Encoded protein: CASSLLGTSNEQFF.

This clonotype was picked up many times. The rearrangement links TRBV5-1 to TRBJ2-3; D may be TRBD2 (5 bases). CDR3 length equals 15 residues. V shed 4 bases and J shed 1 base, with 13 bases lying between them. CDR1 SGHRS and CDR2 YFSETQ come from the germline V gene. In DNA, the CDR3 is TGCGCCAGCAGCCCTCAGACTACGCGCACAGATACGCAGTATTTT. Residues: CASSPQTTRTDTQYF.

This clonotype was seen repeatedly, ten times or more. The rearrangement joins TRBV20-1 to TRBJ2-2; D is unresolved. This CDR3 is built from 12 residues. V was cut by 3 bases and J by 4 bases, with 6 bases left in between. CDR1 is DFQATT, CDR2 SNEGSKA, per germline (reference sequence). The CDR3 nucleotides read TGCAGTGCTAGCCCGTCCACCGGGGAGCTGTTTTTT. This encodes CSASPSTGELFF.

This chain links TRBV7-9 with TRBJ1-2; 8 bases fit TRBD1. The CDR3 totals 13 residues. V lost 6 bases and J lost 9; bases outside the gene matches: 9. The germline V gene has CDR1 SEHNR and CDR2 FQNEAQ (reference sequence). The CDR3, as DNA: TGTGCCAGCAGTTCCGACAGGGGAATTAGCTACACCTTC. It encodes CASSSDRGISYTF.

This clonotype has at least ten counts. V gene TRBV7-2 combines with J gene TRBJ2-7; D uncertain. Germline V gives CDR1 SGHTA, CDR2 FQGNSA. Trimming removed 5 bases from V and 2 bases from J, with 13 bases in between. The CDR3 covers 14 residues. DNA of the CDR3: TGTGCCAGCAGCCCCCAAGGTCCGGCCTACGAGCAGTACTTC. Protein: CASSPQGPAYEQYF. Together with reference TRBV7-2 and TRBJ2-7, the CDR3 gives the full variable domain: GAGVSQSPSNKVTEKGKDVELRCDPISGHTALYWYRQSLGQGLEFLIYFQGNSAPDKSGLPSDRFSAERTGGSVSTLTIQRTQQEDSAVYLCASSPQGPAYEQYFGPGTRLTVT.

On this clonotype itself: This could be a read error, since a much larger clone is one nucleotide away. This chain's CDR3 is CASRREGRHEQYF. CDR3 nucleotides: TGTGCCAGCAGGCGAGAGGGGCGCCACGAGCAGTACTTC. The rearrangement uses TRBV28 and TRBJ2-7, with D perhaps TRBD1 or TRBD2 (5 bases each). Germline-derived CDR1 and CDR2 are MDHEN and SYDVKM. The CDR3 is 13 amino acids. Trimming stripped 6 bases from V and 5 bases from J, with 14 bases between.

This clonotype has ten or more counts. J is TRBJ2-4 and V is TRBV12-3 or TRBV12-4, with 7 bases aligning to TRBD1. Trimming at V came to 4 bases and at J to 7 bases, leaving 4 bases not matched to a gene. CDR3 length: 13 amino acids. This CDR3 reads CASSSDRKNIQYF. The CDR3 DNA sequence: TGTGCCAGCAGTTCGGACAGGAAGAACATTCAGTACTTC.

This clonotype was counted many times. V usage is TRBV5-1 and J usage is TRBJ1-2; maybe TRBD1 (6 bases). Germline V CDR1 and CDR2: SGHRS, YFSETQ. CDR3 size: 14 residues. With 5 bases removed from V and 0 bases from J, the gap between germline ends came to 11 bases. The CDR3 region has the DNA TGCGCCAGCAGGGCCGGGACAACTAACTATGGCTACACCTTC. Amino acids: CASRAGTTNYGYTF.

The table lists this clonotype with many counts. The V gene is TRBV20-1, the J gene TRBJ2-3; 7 bases are shared with TRBD2. The V segment lost 3 bases and the J segment 6 bases; nucleotides outside the gene matches: 0. Germline CDR1 and CDR2: DFQATT and SNEGSKA (reference sequence). The CDR3 length is 11 residues. The CDR3 bases are TGCAGTGCTAGCGGGAGGGATACGCAGTATTTT. It translates to CSASGRDTQYF.

This clonotype was seen at least ten times. The chain employs TRBV5-1 and TRBJ2-6; 7 nucleotides agree with TRBD1. Germline CDR1 is SGHRS and CDR2 is YFSETQ. This CDR3 contains 17 residues. Trimming removed 0 bases from V and 3 bases from J; junction bases left unmatched: 6. CDR3 DNA sequence: TGCGCCAGCAGCTTGGCCAAGGGGGCAAATGGGGCCAACGTCCTGACTTTC. Amino acids: CASSLAKGANGANVLTF.

This clonotype was detected ten times or more. The V call is TRBV12-3 or TRBV12-4, the J call TRBJ2-2; 9 positions agree with TRBD1. V lost 9 bases to trimming and J lost 4 bases; unmatched junction nucleotides: 6. The CDR3 is 14 amino acids. As DNA, the CDR3 is TGTGCCAGTAGATACAGGGGGCCCACCGGGGAGCTGTTTTTT. Residues: CASRYRGPTGELFF.

This clonotype was recorded at least ten times. This rearrangement joins TRBV20-1 to TRBJ1-2, with D uncertain. V was shortened by 1 base and J by 3 bases, with 9 bases between the two germline ends. CDR1 and CDR2 from the germline V gene are DFQATT and SNEGSKA (reference sequence). CDR3 size: 13 residues. The CDR3, as DNA: TGCAGTGCTAGAGGGGCTAATGACTATGGCTACACCTTC. It codes for CSARGANDYGYTF.

This clonotype was seen repeatedly, ten times or more. The V and J genes are TRBV5-1 and TRBJ2-1; maybe TRBD2 (6 bases). Trimming took off 0 bases at V and 5 bases at J, with 6 bases between the two ends. CDR3 size: 13 residues. Germline-derived CDR1 and CDR2 are SGHRS and YFSETQ. The chain's CDR3 is CASSLASDNEQFF. The CDR3 DNA reads as TGCGCCAGCAGCTTGGCTAGCGACAATGAGCAGTTCTTC.

The chain carries TRBV4-1 and TRBJ2-7; TRBD2 might be the D (5 bases). Trimming took 1 base from V and 2 from J, leaving 9 bases between them. CDR3 length: 14 residues. CDR1 and CDR2 (germline): MGHRA, YSYEKL. CDR3 in amino acids: CASSQGPAAYEQYF. CDR3 DNA: TGCGCCAGCAGCCAAGGTCCAGCGGCCTACGAGCAGTACTTC.

This clonotype has a count of ten or more. V and J are TRBV5-5 and TRBJ2-1; 7 bases are a match to TRBD1. Germline V gene lookup returns CDR1 SGHKS and CDR2 YYEKEE (reference sequence). The J segment lost 2 bases and the V segment lost 7 bases, leaving 9 bases of the junction unmatched. This CDR3 has 15 residues. Here the CDR3 reads CASFPSTGTYNEQFF. Here the CDR3 DNA reads TGTGCCAGCTTCCCCTCGACAGGGACCTACAATGAGCAGTTCTTC.

The genes are TRBV19 and TRBJ2-7; 7 bases are a match to TRBD2. The germline gives CDR1 LNHDA, CDR2 SQIVND (reference sequence). The trim removed 5 bases at V and 9 bases at J, leaving 4 bases unmatched. This CDR3 has 11 residues. CDR3 sequence (DNA): TGTGCCAGTAGTCGCGGGGGACGGCAGTACTTC. This sequence encodes CASSRGGRQYF.

The V gene is TRBV2, the J gene TRBJ2-1; no definite D call. Germline V gene sequence: CDR1 SNHLY, CDR2 FYNNEI. The CDR3 contains 13 residues. V lost 4 bases, J lost 9 bases, and 13 bases lay in between. CDR3: CASSAQQGSEQFF. The CDR3 DNA reads as TGTGCCAGCAGTGCCCAACAAGGAAGTGAGCAGTTCTTC. Drawing the rest from reference TRBV2 and TRBJ2-1, the complete variable domain is EPEVTQTPSHQVTQMGQEVILRCVPISNHLYFYWYRQILGQKVEFLVSFYNNEISEKSEIFDDQFSVERPDGSNFTLKIRSTKLEDSAMYFCASSAQQGSEQFFGPGTRLTVL.

This clonotype was detected ten times or more. This chain uses TRBV20-1 with TRBJ2-3; possibly TRBD2 for D (5 bases). Looked up from germline, CDR1 is DFQATT and CDR2 is SNEGSKA (reference sequence). The CDR3 is 11 residues long. V lost 6 bases and J 11 bases, leaving 15 bases between the germline ends. Here the CDR3 reads CSAELGLEQYF. The CDR3 DNA reads TGCAGTGCGGAACTAGGTTTGGAGCAGTATTTT.

This clonotype appeared many times. The J gene is TRBJ1-5, the V gene TRBV28; TRBD1 agrees at 12 bases. There are 15 residues in the CDR3. Germline-derived CDR1 and CDR2 are MDHEN and SYDVKM. The ends lost 6 bases at V and 5 bases at J; junction bases unmatched: 5. In nucleotides, the CDR3 is TGTGCCAGCAGCTCGGGACAGGGGGCAGATCAGCCCCAGCATTTT. This sequence encodes CASSSGQGADQPQHF.

This clonotype was picked up many times. The gene calls are TRBV7-2 and TRBJ1-5; TRBD1 aligns across 7 bases. The CDR3 is 14 residues long. The germline V gene has CDR1 SGHTA and CDR2 FQGNSA. The junction had 6 bases not matched to a gene; V was cut back by 4 bases and J by 6 bases. CDR3 loop: CASSSQGVRQPQHF. In DNA, the CDR3 is TGTGCCAGCAGCTCCCAGGGGGTTCGTCAGCCCCAGCATTTT.

At least ten counts were recorded for this clonotype. The V call is TRBV29-1, the J call TRBJ2-7; 8 positions match TRBD1. CDR3 size: 16 residues. Germline trimming cut 7 bases from V and 3 bases from J; bases unmatched to any gene: 17. Germline V gene lookup returns CDR1 SQVTM and CDR2 ANQGSEA. The CDR3 DNA reads TGCAGCGCGGCCGGCCTGATGACAGGGGTTAACTACGAGCAGTACTTC. This codes for CSAAGLMTGVNYEQYF.

This clonotype has a count of ten or more. This CDR3 reads CASRQREGRTDTQYF. The CDR3 bases are TGTGCCAGCAGGCAGCGGGAGGGCCGCACAGATACGCAGTATTTT. The chain has TRBV7-9 and TRBJ2-3; 10 nucleotides agree with TRBD2. J lost 1 base, V lost 6 bases, and 4 bases had no gene match. Germline lookup yields CDR1 SEHNR and CDR2 FQNEAQ (reference sequence). The CDR3 contains 15 residues.

Ten or more counts support this clonotype. The chain has TRBV7-2 and TRBJ2-1; 10 bases are a match to TRBD1. V shed 5 bases and J 5 bases; nucleotides not matched to a gene: 3. Germline V gene lookup returns CDR1 SGHTA and CDR2 FQGNSA. This CDR3 region has 14 residues. CDR3 DNA: TGTGCCAGCAGCCGGGACAGGGGACACAATGAGCAGTTCTTC. It translates to CASSRDRGHNEQFF.

There are many counts of this clonotype. This sequence joins TRBV20-1 and TRBJ2-3; 7 bases match TRBD2. The CDR3 spans 14 residues. V lost 6 bases and J lost 2; bases outside the gene matches: 8. The V gene's germline CDR1 is DFQATT and CDR2 SNEGSKA (reference sequence). The DNA of the CDR3 is TGCAGTGCCCTCGGGGGGAGGAACACAGATACGCAGTATTTT. Translating gives CSALGGRNTDTQYF.

Many counts were recorded for this clonotype. The chain has TRBV7-8 and TRBJ1-6; tentative D call: TRBD1 (5 bases). Germline CDR1 SGHVS, CDR2 FQNEAQ. CDR3 length: 19 residues. The V end was cut by 1 base, the J end by 0 bases, with 16 bases between. CDR3 nucleotides: TGTGCCAGCAGCTTAGTGGCAACTCGGACAAACTCCTATAATTCACCCCTCCACTTT. It specifies CASSLVATRTNSYNSPLHF.